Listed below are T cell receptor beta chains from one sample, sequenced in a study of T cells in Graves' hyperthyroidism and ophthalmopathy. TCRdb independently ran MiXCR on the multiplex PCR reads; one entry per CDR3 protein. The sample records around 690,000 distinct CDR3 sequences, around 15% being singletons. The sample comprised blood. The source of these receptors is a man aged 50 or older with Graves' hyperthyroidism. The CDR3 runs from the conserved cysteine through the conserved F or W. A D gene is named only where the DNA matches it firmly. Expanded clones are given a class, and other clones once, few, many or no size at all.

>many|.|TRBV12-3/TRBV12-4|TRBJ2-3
TGTGCTGCTGGTGGCACAGATACGCAGTATTTT
CAAGGTDTQYF
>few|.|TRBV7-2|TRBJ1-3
TGTGCCAGCAGCTTAGATGCGGGGGCTGGAAACACCATATATTTT
CASSLDAGAGNTIYF
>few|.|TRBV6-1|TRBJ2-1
TGTGCCAGCAGGCGACCCGGGAGCTCCTACAATGAGCAGTTCTTC
CASRRPGSSYNEQFF
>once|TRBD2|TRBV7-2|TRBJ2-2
TGTGCCAGCAGCAGGGGACTAGCGGGAGTTCCCGGGGAGCTGTTTTTT
CASSRGLAGVPGELFF
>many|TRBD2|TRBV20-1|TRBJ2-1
TGCAGTGCTAGAAAACCTAGCGGGAGGAGTTACAATGAGCAGTTCTTC
CSARKPSGRSYNEQFF
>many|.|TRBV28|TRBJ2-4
TGTGCCAGCAGTTTGGGTGGTAGCAAAAACATTCAGTACTTC
CASSLGGSKNIQYF
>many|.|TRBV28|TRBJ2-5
TGTGCCAGCAGTTTAACGCACCGAGAGACCCAGTACTTC
CASSLTHRETQYF
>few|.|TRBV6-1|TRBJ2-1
TGTGCCAGCAGCCTTCCGGCGGGCAATGAGCAGTTCTTC
CASSLPAGNEQFF
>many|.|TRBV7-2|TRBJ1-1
TGTGCCAGCAGCTTAGATCCAGGGATGAACACTGAAGCTTTCTTT
CASSLDPGMNTEAFF
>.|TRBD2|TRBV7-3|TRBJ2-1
TGTGCCAGCAGCTTAATGGGGGAGGGAAGCAATGAGCAGTTCTTC
CASSLMGEGSNEQFF
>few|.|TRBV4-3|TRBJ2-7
TGCGCCAGCAGCCAAGGCGGCGGGCCGTCCTACGAGCAGTACTTC
CASSQGGGPSYEQYF
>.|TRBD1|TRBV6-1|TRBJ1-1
TGTGCCAGCAGTGAAGCGCAGGGGGTTGGCGGCACTGAAGCTTTCTTT
CASSEAQGVGGTEAFF
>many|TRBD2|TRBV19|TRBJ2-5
TGTGCCAGTAGCGTGACTAGCGGGAGATCGGAGACCCAGTACTTC
CASSVTSGRSETQYF
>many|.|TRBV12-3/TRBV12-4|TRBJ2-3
TGTGCCAGCTCGAATGCGGTGAGCACAGATACGCAGTATTTT
CASSNAVSTDTQYF
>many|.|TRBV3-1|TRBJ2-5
TGTGCCAGCAGCCAAGATCGGGGAGTCGAGACCCAGTACTTC
CASSQDRGVETQYF
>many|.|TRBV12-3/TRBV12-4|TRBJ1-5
TGTGCCAGCAGTTTCGGGGATCAGCCCCAGCATTTT
CASSFGDQPQHF
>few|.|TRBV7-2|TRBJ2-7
TGTGCCAGCACCCCGGGACATCGGGTTGGCGAGCAGTACTTC
CASTPGHRVGEQYF
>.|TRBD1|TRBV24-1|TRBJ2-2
TGTGCCACCAGTTCATCGGGACAGGGGAACACCGGGGAGCTGTTTTTT
CATSSSGQGNTGELFF
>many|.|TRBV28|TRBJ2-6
TGTGCCAGCAGTTTCCCGGGTGCACCCTCTGGGGCCAACGTCCTGACTTTC
CASSFPGAPSGANVLTF
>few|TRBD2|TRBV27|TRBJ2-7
TGTGCCAGCAGTGGAATCCTAGCGGGAGACGAGCAGTACTTC
CASSGILAGDEQYF
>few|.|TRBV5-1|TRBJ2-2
TGCGCCAGCAGCTTGTGGAGCGGGAACACCGGGGAGCTGTTTTTT
CASSLWSGNTGELFF
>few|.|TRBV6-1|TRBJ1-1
TGTGCCAGCAAGAACGCAGGAAACACTGAAGCTTTCTTT
CASKNAGNTEAFF
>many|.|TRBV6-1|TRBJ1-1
TGTGCCAGCTGTGTGGACAGGAACACTGAAGCTTTCTTT
CASCVDRNTEAFF
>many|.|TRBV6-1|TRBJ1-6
TGTGCCAGCACCCCGTTCTCCTATAATTCACCCCTCCACTTT
CASTPFSYNSPLHF
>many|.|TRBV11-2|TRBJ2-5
TGTGCCAGCAGCTTATATGAGACCCAGTACTTC
CASSLYETQYF
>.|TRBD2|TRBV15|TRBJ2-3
TGTGCCACCAGCAGGACTAGCGGGAGAACAAGCACAGATACGCAGTATTTT
CATSRTSGRTSTDTQYF
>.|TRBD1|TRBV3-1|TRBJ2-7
TGTGCCAGCAGCCCGGACAGGGTTCGCGAGCAGTACTTC
CASSPDRVREQYF
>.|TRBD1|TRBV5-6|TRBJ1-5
TGTGCCAGCAGCTTGCGTGACAGGGGGTTTCAGCCCCAGCATTTT
CASSLRDRGFQPQHF
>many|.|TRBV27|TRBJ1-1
TGTGCCAGCAAAAAAACCGGGAAGAACACTGAAGCTTTCTTT
CASKKTGKNTEAFF
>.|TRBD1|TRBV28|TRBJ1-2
TGTGCCAGCAGTTTCGGGACAGGGGGCCTCCATAACTATGGCTACACCTTC
CASSFGTGGLHNYGYTF
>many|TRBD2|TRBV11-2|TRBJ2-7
TGTGCCAGCAGCTTAGATAGGGCTAGCGGGAGGGTCTACGAGCAGTACTTC
CASSLDRASGRVYEQYF
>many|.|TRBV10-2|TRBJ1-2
TGCGCCAGCACGACGGACGTACAGACTTTTGGCTACACCTTC
CASTTDVQTFGYTF
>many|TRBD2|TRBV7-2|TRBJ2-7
TGTGCCAGCAGCCTGGCCGGACTAGCGGGAGTATACGAGCAGTACTTC
CASSLAGLAGVYEQYF
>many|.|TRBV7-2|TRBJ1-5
TGTGCCAGCAGCTTAGAAAGGACACCAGATCAGCCCCAGCATTTT
CASSLERTPDQPQHF
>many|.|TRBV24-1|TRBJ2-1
TGTGCCACCAGTGATCCTAACTTGGACCCCCACAATGAGCAGTTCTTC
CATSDPNLDPHNEQFF
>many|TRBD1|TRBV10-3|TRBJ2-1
TGTGCCATCAGTGGCCCTAATACAGGGGCTTCCTACAATGAGCAGTTCTTC
CAISGPNTGASYNEQFF
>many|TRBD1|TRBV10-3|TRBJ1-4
TGTGCCATCCGGGACAGGGGTACGGGTAATGAAAAACTGTTTTTT
CAIRDRGTGNEKLFF
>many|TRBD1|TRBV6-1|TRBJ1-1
TGTGCCAGCAGATATAACAGGGGCCCGAACACTGAAGCTTTCTTT
CASRYNRGPNTEAFF
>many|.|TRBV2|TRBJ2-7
TGTGCCAGCAGTGGGGTATCCTACGAGCAGTACTTC
CASSGVSYEQYF
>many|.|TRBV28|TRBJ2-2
TGTGCCAGCAGCAAGATCTCCTGGGGAGGCACCGGGGAGCTGTTTTTT
CASSKISWGGTGELFF
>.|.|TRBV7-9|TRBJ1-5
TGTGCCAGCAGCTTAGCCGGGACACCCAATCAGCCCCAGCATTTT
CASSLAGTPNQPQHF
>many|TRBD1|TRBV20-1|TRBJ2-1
TGCAGTGCTAGGGAACACAGGGGGCTAAACAATGAGCAGTTCTTC
CSAREHRGLNNEQFF
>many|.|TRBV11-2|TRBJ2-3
TGTGCCAGCAGCTTAGAAGGGGACCCCACAGATACGCAGTATTTT
CASSLEGDPTDTQYF
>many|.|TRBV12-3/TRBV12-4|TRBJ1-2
TGTGCCAGCAGTTTCAATTTTGACAGCCCTCTATCCTATGGCTACACCTTC
CASSFNFDSPLSYGYTF
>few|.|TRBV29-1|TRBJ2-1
TGCAGCGTCCCCCAGACAGGCGTGTCCTACAATGAGCAGTTCTTC
CSVPQTGVSYNEQFF
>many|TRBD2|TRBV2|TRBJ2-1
TGTGCCAGCAGTGAAGCGGAACTAGCGGGCAATGAGCAGTTCTTC
CASSEAELAGNEQFF
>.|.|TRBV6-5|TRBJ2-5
TGTGCCAGCAGTTACTCTGGGGACCCAGAGACCCAGTACTTC
CASSYSGDPETQYF
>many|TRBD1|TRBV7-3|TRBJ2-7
TGTGCCAGCAGCCCCGGGACAGGGTTCCACGAGCAGTACTTC
CASSPGTGFHEQYF
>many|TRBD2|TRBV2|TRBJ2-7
TGTGCCAGCAGTCCTGCCGGGACTAGCGCACGGGAGCAGTACTTC
CASSPAGTSAREQYF
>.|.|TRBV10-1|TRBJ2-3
TGCGCCAGCAGTGATTCGGCTCCTAGCACAGATACGCAGTATTTT
CASSDSAPSTDTQYF